The 30 T cell receptor beta chains given below trace back to one sample, sequenced in a study of blood T cell repertoires in COVID-19. Sequenced by immunoSEQ multiplex PCR; TCRdb stores in-frame clones only, minus some. The sample lists 70,000 to 95,000 clones; approximately 85% were seen once. What was sequenced was peripheral blood. Receptor source: a man between 70 and 80 years old with acute or convalescent COVID-19.

V usage is TRBV4-3 and J usage is TRBJ1-4; TRBD1 aligns across 7 bases. Germline CDR1 and CDR2: LGHNA and YSLEER. Trimming at V came to 3 bases and at J to 8 bases, leaving 12 bases not matched to a gene. The CDR3 consists of 16 residues. In DNA form, the CDR3 reads TGCGCCAGCAGCCAGGGAAGGACAGGTGGAGGGGAAAAACTGTTTTTT. It codes for CASSQGRTGGGEKLFF.

This rearrangement joins TRBV5-8 to TRBJ2-3; 7 bases fit TRBD1. From germline, CDR1 is SGHTS and CDR2 YDEGEE. V lost 4 bases to trimming and J lost 4 bases; unmatched junction nucleotides: 6. The CDR3 runs 14 residues. As DNA, the CDR3 is TGTGCCAGCAGCCCATTAGGGGGCTCAGATACGCAGTATTTT. Encoded protein: CASSPLGGSDTQYF.

The V and J genes are TRBV5-1 and TRBJ2-3; tentatively, D is TRBD2 (6 bases). Germline lookup yields CDR1 SGHRS and CDR2 YFSETQ. Trimming shortened V by 3 bases and J by 6 bases, and 11 bases separated the two germline ends. The CDR3 contains 13 residues. For the CDR3, the DNA is TGCGCCAGCAGCTCGGAGGGCTGGGATACGCAGTATTTT. Translated, it gives CASSSEGWDTQYF.

The CDR3 DNA is TGTGCCAGCAGCTTCTCAGGGGACAATCAGCCCCAGCATTTT. Its protein is CASSFSGDNQPQHF. The chain uses TRBV11-2 and TRBJ1-5, with D maybe TRBD1 (6 bases). The CDR3 is made up of 14 amino acids. The V gene's germline CDR1 is SGHAT and CDR2 FQNNGV. Between the trimmed V and J ends, which lost 3 bases and 3 bases, there was a span of 9 bases.

The V gene is TRBV7-9, the J gene TRBJ2-1; a possible D gene is TRBD2 (6 bases). Germline assignment: CDR1 SEHNR and CDR2 FQNEAQ (reference sequence). Trimming stripped 6 bases from V and 0 bases from J, with 12 bases between. The CDR3 has 15 amino acids. Written as DNA, the CDR3 is TGTGCCAGCAGGGAGGGTCCAAGCTCCTACAATGAGCAGTTCTTC. Translation: CASREGPSSYNEQFF.

The chain is built from TRBV5-8 and TRBJ2-2, with 8 bases matching TRBD1. The junction had 6 bases not matched to a gene; V was cut back by 1 base and J by 1 base. Germline CDR1 reads SGHTS; CDR2 reads YDEGEE. The CDR3 runs 17 residues. The CDR3 region is CASSLQGANLNTGELFF. CDR3 in DNA: TGTGCCAGCAGCTTGCAGGGGGCGAATCTGAACACCGGGGAGCTGTTTTTT.

The chain is built from TRBV9 and TRBJ2-7; 9 bases align to TRBD1. The junction had 5 bases not matched to a gene; V was cut back by 3 bases and J by 1 base. The CDR3 totals 15 residues. Germline CDR1 is SGDLS and CDR2 is YYNGEE. This CDR3 is CASSGGQGLSYEQYF. The CDR3 bases are TGTGCCAGCAGCGGGGGACAGGGACTTTCCTACGAGCAGTACTTC.

The genes are TRBV7-2 and TRBJ1-2, with a tentative D call TRBD1 (5 bases). CDR3 length: 12 amino acids. The germline gives CDR1 SGHTA, CDR2 FQGNSA. V gave up 7 bases and J gave up 7 bases, with 13 bases separating them. The DNA of the CDR3 is TGTGCCAGCACCCCAGGGTTCTCTGGCTACACCTTC. Its protein is CASTPGFSGYTF.

The chain couples TRBV27 to TRBJ2-6; 12 bases are a match to TRBD2. V shed 5 bases, J shed 2 bases, and the junction held 7 bases outside the gene matches. CDR3 length: 18 amino acids. In germline, CDR1 is MNHEY, CDR2 SMNVEV (reference sequence). Here the CDR3 reads CASSRGLAGQPGANVLTF. The DNA for the CDR3 is TGTGCCAGCAGTCGAGGACTAGCGGGACAGCCTGGGGCCAACGTCCTGACTTTC.

The chain links TRBV30 to TRBJ1-1; TRBD1 is a possible D gene (5 bases). CDR3 length: 14 amino acids. V gave up 8 bases and J gave up 4 bases, with 20 bases separating them. Germline V CDR1 and CDR2: GTSNPN, SVGIG (reference sequence). DNA for the CDR3: TGTGCCACTCATTCTTGGAGGGGAGCCACTGAAGCTTTCTTT. Encoded protein: CATHSWRGATEAFF.

V gene TRBV11-2 combines with J gene TRBJ2-5; 10 bases align to TRBD2. The germline gives CDR1 SGHAT, CDR2 FQNNGV. CDR3 size: 13 residues. V shed 6 bases and J 5 bases; nucleotides not matched to a gene: 3. The CDR3 region is CASRELAGETQYF. DNA of the CDR3: TGTGCCAGCAGGGAACTAGCGGGGGAGACCCAGTACTTC.

This clone was found once. This sequence joins TRBV18 and TRBJ2-1; the match to TRBD2 covers 8 bases. This CDR3 is built from 16 residues. V gave up 1 base and J gave up 8 bases; unmatched junction bases: 10. Germline lookup yields CDR1 KGHSH and CDR2 LQKENI. In DNA, the CDR3 is TGTGCCAGCTCACCACGACAGCCTCTAGCGGGCTATGAGCAGTTCTTC. It is translated as CASSPRQPLAGYEQFF. Full variable domain (rest looked up from reference TRBV18 and TRBJ2-1): NAGVMQNPRHLVRRRGQEARLRCSPMKGHSHVYWYRQLPEEGLKFMVYLQKENIIDESGMPKERFSAEFPKEGPSILRIQQVVRGDSAAYFCASSPRQPLAGYEQFFGPGTRLTVL.

The rearrangement uses TRBV5-1 and TRBJ2-3, with a weak D call TRBD1 (6 bases). Germline lookup yields CDR1 SGHRS and CDR2 YFSETQ. The CDR3 covers 16 residues. V was cut by 1 base and J by 4 bases, with 16 bases left in between. CDR3 coding DNA: TGCGCCAGCAGCTTGAGCCCAGGGGCCGGAGCAGATACGCAGTATTTT. Translated: CASSLSPGAGADTQYF.

The rearrangement links TRBV6-6 to TRBJ2-3; 9 positions agree with TRBD2. There are 16 residues in the CDR3. After removal of 7 bases from V and 1 base from J, the junction contained 9 bases not matched to a gene. Germline V CDR1 and CDR2: MNHNY, SVGAGI (reference sequence). DNA for the CDR3: TGTGCCAGCACCCAAACAAAGCGGGGGGGCACAGATACGCAGTATTTT. It yields the protein CASTQTKRGGTDTQYF.

This rearrangement joins TRBV28 to TRBJ2-4, with TRBD2 identical over 10 bases. Germline CDR1 MDHEN, CDR2 SYDVKM. V was pared by 2 bases and J by 9 bases, with 4 bases of the junction left unmatched. This CDR3 contains 14 residues. CDR3 in amino acids: CASSLTSGNAIQYF. The CDR3 coding sequence is TGTGCCAGCAGTTTAACTAGCGGGAATGCCATTCAGTACTTC.

V gene TRBV5-8 combines with J gene TRBJ1-5, with D unclear. From germline, CDR1 is SGHTS and CDR2 YDEGEE. V was pared by 2 bases and J by 1 base, with 13 bases between. CDR3 length equals 16 residues. CDR3 nucleotide sequence: TGTGCCAGCAGCTTCCGACCGGGTAGAAGCAATCAGCCCCAGCATTTT. Amino acid sequence: CASSFRPGRSNQPQHF.

The V call is TRBV7-9, the J call TRBJ2-2, with TRBD2 identical over 8 bases. Germline V gene lookup returns CDR1 SEHNR and CDR2 FQNEAQ (reference sequence). The CDR3 totals 16 residues. After removal of 4 bases from V and 0 bases from J, the junction contained 4 bases not matched to a gene. CDR3 DNA sequence: TGTGCCAGCAGCTCTCGGGGACTAGCGAACACCGGGGAGCTGTTTTTT. It yields the protein CASSSRGLANTGELFF.

V usage is TRBV7-9 and J usage is TRBJ2-2; the match to TRBD2 covers 9 bases. Germline V gives CDR1 SEHNR, CDR2 FQNEAQ (reference sequence). Unmatched junction bases numbered 11, after V lost 5 bases and J lost 4 bases. This CDR3 is built from 17 residues. Written as DNA, the CDR3 is TGTGCCAGCAGCCACTCGGCGGGGGGGCTTGGCACCGGGGAGCTGTTTTTT. It yields the protein CASSHSAGGLGTGELFF. The whole variable domain, filled in from reference TRBV7-9 and TRBJ2-2, reads DTGVSQNPRHKITKRGQNVTFRCDPISEHNRLYWYRQTLGQGPEFLTYFQNEAQLEKSRLLSDRFSAERPKGSFSTLEIQRTEQGDSAMYLCASSHSAGGLGTGELFFGEGSRLTVL.

The CDR3 DNA is TGTGCCAGCAGCTTAGATCCAGGGGGCGCAGATACGCAGTATTTT. Translation: CASSLDPGGADTQYF. The V gene is TRBV11-2, the J gene TRBJ2-3; 8 positions match TRBD1. The germline gives CDR1 SGHAT, CDR2 FQNNGV. Trimming took 0 bases from V and 4 from J; bases not matched to a gene: 3. The CDR3 is 15 residues long.

The chain links TRBV28 to TRBJ1-6; D unclear. There are 14 residues in the CDR3. V lost 2 bases to trimming and J lost 7 bases, with 9 bases between them. Looked up from germline, CDR1 is MDHEN and CDR2 is SYDVKM. In DNA, the CDR3 is TGTGCCAGCAGTTTACCAGTTCACAATTCACCCCTCCACTTT. Translation: CASSLPVHNSPLHF.

V is TRBV11-2 and J is TRBJ2-7, with D perhaps matching TRBD2 (5 bases). Trimming left V 5 bases short and J 7 bases short, with 21 bases between. Germline V gene data show CDR1 as SGHAT and CDR2 as FQNNGV. This CDR3 region has 15 residues. CDR3 sequence: CASSPVHLNSGEQYF. The CDR3 DNA is TGTGCCAGCAGCCCAGTCCACCTGAACTCGGGGGAGCAGTACTTC.

The rearrangement uses TRBV28 and TRBJ1-2; TRBD1 agrees at 8 bases. V was clipped by 5 bases and J by 4 bases; unmatched bases: 9. Germline values: CDR1 MDHEN, CDR2 SYDVKM. The CDR3 is 15 residues long. The CDR3 DNA is TGTGCCAGCAGTGCTGGACAGGGATTAACCTATGGCTACACCTTC. It translates to CASSAGQGLTYGYTF.

This clone showed up just once. The chain combines TRBV5-1 with TRBJ1-1; 7 nucleotides match TRBD1. The germline gives CDR1 SGHRS, CDR2 YFSETQ. After removal of 0 bases from V and 0 bases from J, the junction contained 8 bases not matched to a gene. This CDR3 is built from 17 residues. DNA of the CDR3: TGCGCCAGCAGCTTGGATCCGGGACAGAAGTTGAACACTGAAGCTTTCTTT. This translates into CASSLDPGQKLNTEAFF.

The J gene is TRBJ2-1, the V gene TRBV7-2; a possible D gene is TRBD1 (6 bases). CDR1 is SGHTA and CDR2 is FQGNSA in the germline V gene. Trimming left V 1 base short and J 4 bases short, with 14 bases between. This CDR3 spans 16 amino acids. CDR3 amino acids: CASSLGRGRSYNEQFF. The CDR3 DNA is TGTGCCAGCAGCTTAGGCAGGGGTCGGAGTTACAATGAGCAGTTCTTC. The complete variable domain, with remaining parts taken from reference TRBV7-2 and TRBJ2-1, reads GAGVSQSPSNKVTEKGKDVELRCDPISGHTALYWYRQSLGQGLEFLIYFQGNSAPDKSGLPSDRFSAERTGGSVSTLTIQRTQQEDSAVYLCASSLGRGRSYNEQFFGPGTRLTVL.

The table lists this clone with a count of one. The rearrangement joins TRBV3-1 (or the pseudogene TRBV3-2) to TRBJ2-1, with 13 positions matching TRBD2. This CDR3 region has 15 residues. With V trimmed by 3 bases and J by 5 bases, 1 base remained unmatched. From germline, CDR1 is LGHDT and CDR2 YNNKEL (reference sequence). The CDR3 reads CASSQGLAGNNEQFF. The CDR3 DNA follows: TGTGCCAGCAGCCAGGGACTAGCGGGGAACAATGAGCAGTTCTTC.

This chain uses TRBV7-9 with TRBJ2-7; maybe TRBD1 (6 bases). Deletions cut 5 bases from V and 2 bases from J, with 10 bases between. The CDR3 is 13 amino acids. The V gene's germline CDR1 is SEHNR and CDR2 FQNEAQ (reference sequence). CDR3 nucleotides: TGTGCCAGCAGCCGGACAGAAGCCTACGAGCAGTACTTC. It translates to CASSRTEAYEQYF. The full variable domain, its missing parts supplied by reference TRBV7-9 and TRBJ2-7, is DTGVSQNPRHKITKRGQNVTFRCDPISEHNRLYWYRQTLGQGPEFLTYFQNEAQLEKSRLLSDRFSAERPKGSFSTLEIQRTEQGDSAMYLCASSRTEAYEQYFGPGTRLTVT.

V is TRBV5-4 and J is TRBJ1-3, with TRBD1 identical over 7 bases. Trimming cost V 5 bases and J 4 bases; bases outside gene matches: 12. This CDR3 region has 16 residues. Germline V CDR1 and CDR2: SGHNT, YYREEE (reference sequence). The CDR3 loop reads CASSTPGQPGGNTIYF. CDR3 bases: TGTGCCAGCAGTACCCCGGGACAGCCTGGGGGAAACACCATATATTTT. The complete variable domain, with remaining parts taken from reference TRBV5-4 and TRBJ1-3, reads ETGVTQSPTHLIKTRGQQVTLRCSSQSGHNTVSWYQQALGQGPQFIFQYYREEENGRGNFPPRFSGLQFPNYSSELNVNALELDDSALYLCASSTPGQPGGNTIYFGEGSWLTVV.

The chain couples TRBV28 to TRBJ2-1; TRBD1 aligns across 10 bases. The CDR3 has 16 amino acids. Germline CDR1 is MDHEN and CDR2 is SYDVKM. V lost 4 bases to trimming and J lost 5 bases; unmatched junction nucleotides: 8. CDR3: CASSSWTGGDNNEQFF. For the CDR3, the DNA is TGTGCCAGCAGTTCCTGGACAGGGGGGGACAACAATGAGCAGTTCTTC.

In this sample, this clone turned up once. The gene calls are TRBV27 and TRBJ2-1, with a tentative D call TRBD2 (5 bases). The CDR3 is 15 residues long. Trimming pared 4 bases from V and 6 bases from J, leaving 16 bases between. From germline, CDR1 is MNHEY and CDR2 SMNVEV (reference sequence). The CDR3, as DNA: TGTGCCAGCAGTTCGGGGTACGAGCTCTTCAATGAGCAGTTCTTC. Encoded protein: CASSSGYELFNEQFF.

The chain links TRBV12-5 to TRBJ1-1; D is perhaps TRBD1 (5 bases). Germline V gene lookup returns CDR1 LGHNT and CDR2 FRNRAP. The V end lost 2 bases, the J end lost 8 bases, and 12 bases lay between the germline ends. The CDR3 covers 13 residues. The CDR3 region is CASGLSGGAEAFF. The CDR3 DNA reads TGTGCTAGTGGTTTGTCGGGGGGTGCGGAAGCTTTCTTT.